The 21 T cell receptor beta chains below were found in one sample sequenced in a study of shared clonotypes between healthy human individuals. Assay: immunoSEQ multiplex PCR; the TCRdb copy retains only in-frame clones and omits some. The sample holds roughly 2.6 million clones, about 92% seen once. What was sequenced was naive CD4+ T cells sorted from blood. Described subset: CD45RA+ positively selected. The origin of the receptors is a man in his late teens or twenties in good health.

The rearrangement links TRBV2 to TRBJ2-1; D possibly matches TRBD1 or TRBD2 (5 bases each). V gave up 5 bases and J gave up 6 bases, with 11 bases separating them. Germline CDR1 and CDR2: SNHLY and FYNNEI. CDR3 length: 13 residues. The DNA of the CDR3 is TGTGCCAGCAGTCGCCGGGGCCTCAATGAGCAGTTCTTC. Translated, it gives CASSRRGLNEQFF.

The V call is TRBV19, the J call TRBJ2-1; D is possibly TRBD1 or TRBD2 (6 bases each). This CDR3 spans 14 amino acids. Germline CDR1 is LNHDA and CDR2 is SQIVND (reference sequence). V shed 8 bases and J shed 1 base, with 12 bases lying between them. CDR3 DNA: TGTGCCAGTTTCGGGGGCTTATCCTACAATGAGCAGTTCTTC. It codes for CASFGGLSYNEQFF. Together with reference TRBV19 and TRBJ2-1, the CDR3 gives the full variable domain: DGGITQSPKYLFRKEGQNVTLSCEQNLNHDAMYWYRQDPGQGLRLIYYSQIVNDFQKGDIAEGYSVSREKKESFPLTVTSAQKNPTAFYLCASFGGLSYNEQFFGPGTRLTVL.

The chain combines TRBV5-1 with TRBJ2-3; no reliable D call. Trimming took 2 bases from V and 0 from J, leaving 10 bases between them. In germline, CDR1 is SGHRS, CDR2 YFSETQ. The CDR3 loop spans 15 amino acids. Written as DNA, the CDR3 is TGCGCCAGCAGCTTAATCCTTACTAGCACAGATACGCAGTATTTT. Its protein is CASSLILTSTDTQYF.

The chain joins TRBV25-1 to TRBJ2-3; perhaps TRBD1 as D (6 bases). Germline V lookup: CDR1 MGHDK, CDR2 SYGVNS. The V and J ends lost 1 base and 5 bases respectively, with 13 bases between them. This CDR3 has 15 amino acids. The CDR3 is CASSESKGVIDTQYF. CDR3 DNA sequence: TGTGCCAGCAGTGAATCAAAGGGGGTCATAGATACGCAGTATTTT. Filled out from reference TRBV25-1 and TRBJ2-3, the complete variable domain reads EADIYQTPRYLVIGTGKKITLECSQTMGHDKMYWYQQDPGMELHLIHYSYGVNSTEKGDLSSESTVSRIRTEHFPLTLESARPSHTSQYLCASSESKGVIDTQYFGPGTRLTVL.

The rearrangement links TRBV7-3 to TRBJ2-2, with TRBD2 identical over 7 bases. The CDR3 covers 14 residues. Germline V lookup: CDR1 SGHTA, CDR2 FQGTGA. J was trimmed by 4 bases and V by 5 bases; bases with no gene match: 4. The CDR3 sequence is CASSTIAGTGELFF. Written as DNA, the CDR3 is TGTGCCAGCAGCACAATAGCGGGCACCGGGGAGCTGTTTTTT.

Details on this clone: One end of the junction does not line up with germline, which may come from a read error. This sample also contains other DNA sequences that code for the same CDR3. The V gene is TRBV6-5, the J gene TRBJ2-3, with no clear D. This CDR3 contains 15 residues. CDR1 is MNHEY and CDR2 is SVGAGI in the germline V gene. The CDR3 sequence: CASSYSTLSTDTQYF. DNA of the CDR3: TGTGCCAGCAGCTACTCGACCCTAAGCACAGATACGCAGTATTTT.

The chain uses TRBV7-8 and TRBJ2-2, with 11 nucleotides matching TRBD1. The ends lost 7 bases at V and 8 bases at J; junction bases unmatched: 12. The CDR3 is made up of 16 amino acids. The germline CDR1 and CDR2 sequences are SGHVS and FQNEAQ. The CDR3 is CASTTSGQGAGGELFF. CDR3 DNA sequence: TGTGCCAGCACCACGTCAGGACAGGGGGCCGGAGGGGAGCTGTTTTTT.

CDR3 nucleotide sequence: TGTGCCAGCAGGACAGGGGGCAATTCACCCCTCCACTTT. Its translation: CASRTGGNSPLHF. The chain combines TRBV21-1 with TRBJ1-6; TRBD1 reflects the table's D call only, with no check against the DNA. TRBV21-1 is recorded as a pseudogene. The CDR3 has 13 residues.

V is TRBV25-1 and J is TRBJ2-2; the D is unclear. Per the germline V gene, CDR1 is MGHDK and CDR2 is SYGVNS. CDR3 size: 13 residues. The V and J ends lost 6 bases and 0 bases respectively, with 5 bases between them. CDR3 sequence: CASSPPNTGELFF. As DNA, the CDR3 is TGTGCCAGCAGCCCACCGAACACCGGGGAGCTGTTTTTT.

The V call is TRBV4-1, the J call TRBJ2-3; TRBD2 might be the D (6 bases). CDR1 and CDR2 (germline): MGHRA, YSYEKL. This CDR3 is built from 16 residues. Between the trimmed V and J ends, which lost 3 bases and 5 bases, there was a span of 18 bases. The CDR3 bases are TGCGCCAGCAGCCACCTTCCCCGGGAGATCAAAGATACGCAGTATTTT. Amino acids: CASSHLPREIKDTQYF.

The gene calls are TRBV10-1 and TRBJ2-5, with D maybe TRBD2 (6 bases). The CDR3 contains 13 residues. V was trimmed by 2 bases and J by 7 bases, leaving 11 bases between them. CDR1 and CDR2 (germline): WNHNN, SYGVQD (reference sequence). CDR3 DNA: TGCGCCAGCAGTGAGAGACTAGAAGGGACCCAGTACTTC. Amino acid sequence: CASSERLEGTQYF.

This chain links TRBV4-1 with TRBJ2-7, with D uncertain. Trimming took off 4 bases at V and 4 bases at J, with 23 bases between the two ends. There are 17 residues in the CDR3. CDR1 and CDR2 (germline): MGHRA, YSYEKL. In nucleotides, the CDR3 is TGCGCCAGCAGCCCCCTCTCAGCACGCATCGGGCCTTACGAGCAGTACTTC. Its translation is CASSPLSARIGPYEQYF.

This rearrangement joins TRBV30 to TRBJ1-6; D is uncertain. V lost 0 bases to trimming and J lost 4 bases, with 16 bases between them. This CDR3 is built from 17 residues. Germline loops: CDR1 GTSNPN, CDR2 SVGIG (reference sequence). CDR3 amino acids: CAWSVPLDALYNSPLHF. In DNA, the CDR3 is TGTGCCTGGAGTGTACCGCTTGACGCGCTATATAATTCACCCCTCCACTTT.

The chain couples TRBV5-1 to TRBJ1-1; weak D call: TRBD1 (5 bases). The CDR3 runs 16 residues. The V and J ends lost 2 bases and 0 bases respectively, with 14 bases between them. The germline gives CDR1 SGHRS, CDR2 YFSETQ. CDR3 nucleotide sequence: TGCGCCAGCAGCTTTGGCAGCCGGGGGGTGAACACTGAAGCTTTCTTT. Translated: CASSFGSRGVNTEAFF. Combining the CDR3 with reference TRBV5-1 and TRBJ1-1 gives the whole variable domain KAGVTQTPRYLIKTRGQQVTLSCSPISGHRSVSWYQQTPGQGLQFLFEYFSETQRNKGNFPGRFSGRQFSNSRSEMNVSTLELGDSALYLCASSFGSRGVNTEAFFGQGTRLTVV.

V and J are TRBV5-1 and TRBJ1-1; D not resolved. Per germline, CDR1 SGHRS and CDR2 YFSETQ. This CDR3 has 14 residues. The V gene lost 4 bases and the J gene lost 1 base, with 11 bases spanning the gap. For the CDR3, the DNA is TGCGCCAGCAGCCAGGATTCCCCGAACACTGAAGCTTTCTTT. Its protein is CASSQDSPNTEAFF.

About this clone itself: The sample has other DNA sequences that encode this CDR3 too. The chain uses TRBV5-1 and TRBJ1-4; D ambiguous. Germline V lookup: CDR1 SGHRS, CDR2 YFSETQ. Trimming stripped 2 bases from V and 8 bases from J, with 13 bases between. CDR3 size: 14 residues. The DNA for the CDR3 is TGCGCCAGCAGCTTAGAAGGAGTACGCGAAAAACTGTTTTTT. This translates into CASSLEGVREKLFF.

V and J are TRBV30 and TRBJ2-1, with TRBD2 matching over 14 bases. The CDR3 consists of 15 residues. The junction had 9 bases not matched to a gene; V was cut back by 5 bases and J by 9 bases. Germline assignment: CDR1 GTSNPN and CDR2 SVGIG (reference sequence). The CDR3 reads CAWYLGLAGESEQFF. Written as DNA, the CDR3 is TGTGCCTGGTACTTGGGACTAGCGGGAGAATCTGAGCAGTTCTTC.

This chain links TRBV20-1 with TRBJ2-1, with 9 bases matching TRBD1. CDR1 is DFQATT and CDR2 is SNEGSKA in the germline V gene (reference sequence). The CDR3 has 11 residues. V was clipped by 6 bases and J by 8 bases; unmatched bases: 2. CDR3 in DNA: TGCAGTGCGGGACAGGGATATGAGCAGTTCTTC. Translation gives CSAGQGYEQFF.

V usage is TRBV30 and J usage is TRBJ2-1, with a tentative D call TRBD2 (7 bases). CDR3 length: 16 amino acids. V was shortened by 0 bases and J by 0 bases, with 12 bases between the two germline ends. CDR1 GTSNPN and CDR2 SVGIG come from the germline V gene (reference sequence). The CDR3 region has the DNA TGTGCCTGGAGTGTACGGGGGGCCCGCTCCTACAATGAGCAGTTCTTC. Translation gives CAWSVRGARSYNEQFF.

The CDR3 loop reads CASSHSILGVFNTGELFF. The CDR3 nucleotides read TGCGCCAGCAGCCACTCTATCTTGGGGGTTTTTAACACCGGGGAGCTGTTTTTT. The chain combines TRBV4-1 with TRBJ2-2, with D perhaps assigned TRBD1 or TRBD2 (5 bases each). CDR1 and CDR2 from the germline V gene are MGHRA and YSYEKL. The CDR3 has 18 amino acids. Trimming took 3 bases from V and 2 from J, leaving 19 bases between them.

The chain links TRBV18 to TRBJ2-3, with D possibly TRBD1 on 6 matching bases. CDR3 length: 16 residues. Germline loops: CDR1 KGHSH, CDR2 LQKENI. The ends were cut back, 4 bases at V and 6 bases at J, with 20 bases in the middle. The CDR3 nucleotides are TGTGCCAGCTCACACTCATCGGGACAAGTGGCGGATACGCAGTATTTT. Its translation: CASSHSSGQVADTQYF.